This T cell receptor (beta chain) was identified during a study of shared clonotypes between healthy human individuals. Sequencing used immunoSEQ multiplex PCR; TCRdb keeps in-frame clones, though not all of them. Here the sample spans fewer than 3 million clones, 80% to 95% being singletons. Note on this clone: Its antigen is still unknown.

Every donor, a Caucasian adult, lived in Nashville, Tennessee. Whole-study results and caveats: It was observed that 5% to 6% of naive CD4 clonotypes were shared across a few donors. Naive subsets, compared against memory subsets, generally had larger estimated richness values.

The CDR3 runs 15 residues. Trimming took 2 bases from V and 7 from J, leaving 17 bases between them. Germline V gene sequence: CDR1 SGHTA, CDR2 FQGNSA. The receptor's source is a man between 18 and 35 years old in good health. Some clones in this sample may be carry-over from other donors' samples. The specimen was naive CD4+ T cells from PBMCs. Noted subset: CD45RA+ positively selected. The chain links TRBV7-2 to TRBJ2-5; D gene ambiguous. The CDR3 loop reads CASSLLLPELGTQYF. The CDR3 nucleotides read TGTGCCAGCAGCTTATTGCTGCCGGAGCTAGGGACCCAGTACTTC.